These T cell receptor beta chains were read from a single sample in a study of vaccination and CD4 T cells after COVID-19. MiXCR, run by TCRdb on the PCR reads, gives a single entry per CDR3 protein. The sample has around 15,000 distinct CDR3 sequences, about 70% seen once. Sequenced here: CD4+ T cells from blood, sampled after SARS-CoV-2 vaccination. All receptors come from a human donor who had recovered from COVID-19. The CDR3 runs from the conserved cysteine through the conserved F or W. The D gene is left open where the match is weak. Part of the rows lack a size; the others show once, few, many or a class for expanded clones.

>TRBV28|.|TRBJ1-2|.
CASSAYQGNYGYTF
TGTGCCAGCAGTGCGTATCAGGGGAACTATGGCTACACCTTC
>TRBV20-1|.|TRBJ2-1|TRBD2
CSAQTPSGSYNEQFF
TGCAGTGCCCAAACGCCTAGCGGGAGCTACAATGAGCAGTTCTTC
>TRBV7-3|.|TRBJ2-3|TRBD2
CASSLILAGDGDTQYF
TGTGCCAGCAGCTTAATACTAGCGGGAGATGGAGATACGCAGTATTTT
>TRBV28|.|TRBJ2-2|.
CASRQQNTGELFF
TGTGCCAGCAGGCAACAGAACACCGGGGAGCTGTTTTTT
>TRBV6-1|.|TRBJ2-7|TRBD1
CASKFGQGSDEQYF
TGTGCCAGCAAATTTGGACAGGGTAGCGACGAGCAGTACTTC
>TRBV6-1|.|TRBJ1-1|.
CASSPPGEDGAFF
TGTGCCAGCAGTCCACCCGGGGAGGATGGCGCTTTCTTT
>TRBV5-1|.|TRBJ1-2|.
CASSLIAIGYTF
TGCGCCAGCAGCTTAATCGCTATCGGCTACACCTTC
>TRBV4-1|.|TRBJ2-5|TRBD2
CASSHSGLVEETQYF
TGCGCCAGCAGCCATTCGGGACTAGTGGAAGAGACCCAGTACTTC
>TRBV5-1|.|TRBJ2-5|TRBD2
CASSLNLLAGQETQYF
TGCGCCAGCAGCTTGAATCTACTAGCGGGACAAGAGACCCAGTACTTC
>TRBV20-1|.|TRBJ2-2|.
CSAPSVGQRTGELFF
TGCAGTGCTCCGTCGGTAGGACAAAGAACCGGGGAGCTGTTTTTT
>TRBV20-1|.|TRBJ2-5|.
CSASLGSGQETQYF
TGCAGTGCTAGTCTCGGGTCGGGACAAGAGACCCAGTACTTC
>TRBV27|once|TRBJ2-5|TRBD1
CASRYRTGTGEETQYF
TGTGCCAGCAGATACCGTACGGGGACAGGGGAGGAGACCCAGTACTTC
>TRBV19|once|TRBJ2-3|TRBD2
CASSPGRGEDTQYF
TGTGCCAGTAGTCCCGGCCGGGGGGAAGATACGCAGTATTTT
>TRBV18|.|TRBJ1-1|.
CASSPSGDTEAFF
TGTGCCAGCTCACCGTCCGGGGACACTGAAGCTTTCTTT
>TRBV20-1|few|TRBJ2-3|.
CSASRGTTDTQYF
TGCAGTGCTAGCCGCGGGACCACAGATACGCAGTATTTT
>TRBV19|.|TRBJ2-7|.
CASRPQVHSYEQYF
TGTGCCAGTAGGCCTCAGGTCCACTCCTACGAGCAGTACTTC
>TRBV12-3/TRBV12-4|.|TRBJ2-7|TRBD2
CASSSRTSGSYEQYF
TGTGCCAGCAGTTCCCGGACTAGCGGCTCCTACGAGCAGTACTTC
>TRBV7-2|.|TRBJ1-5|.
CASSLMGGYQPQHF
TGTGCCAGCAGCCTAATGGGGGGTTATCAGCCCCAGCATTTT
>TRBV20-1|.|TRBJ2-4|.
CSARTGPPQYF
TGCAGTGCCAGAACAGGCCCGCCCCAGTACTTC
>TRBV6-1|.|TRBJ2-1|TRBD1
CASNRYRDRTGPDEQFF
TGTGCCAGCAACAGATACCGGGATCGGACAGGGCCGGATGAGCAGTTCTTC
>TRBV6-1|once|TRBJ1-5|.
CASRWEQGAQPQHF
TGTGCCAGCAGATGGGAACAGGGTGCTCAGCCCCAGCATTTT
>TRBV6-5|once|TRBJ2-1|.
CASSSPVAASYNEQFF
TGTGCCAGCAGTTCCCCGGTAGCGGCTTCCTACAATGAGCAGTTCTTC
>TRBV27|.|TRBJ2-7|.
CASRGTRTRDEQYF
TGTGCCAGCAGAGGGACGCGAACACGAGACGAGCAGTACTTC
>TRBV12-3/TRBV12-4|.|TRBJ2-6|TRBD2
CASSRGAGANVLTF
TGTGCCAGCAGTCGGGGGGCTGGGGCCAACGTCCTGACTTTC
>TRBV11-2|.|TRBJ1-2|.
CASSLAGGARGYTF
TGTGCCAGCAGCTTAGCGGGGGGCGCGCGTGGCTACACCTTC
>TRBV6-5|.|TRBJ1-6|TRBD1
CASSYSRGRGVGNSPLHF
TGTGCCAGCAGTTACTCTAGGGGCAGGGGGGTTGGTAATTCACCCCTCCACTTT
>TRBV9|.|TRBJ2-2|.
CASSVDGGAAKTGELFF
TGTGCCAGCAGCGTAGACGGGGGCGCTGCTAAAACCGGGGAGCTGTTTTTT
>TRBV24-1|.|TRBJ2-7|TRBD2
CATIGLAEGYEQYF
TGTGCCACCATTGGACTAGCGGAGGGCTACGAGCAGTACTTC
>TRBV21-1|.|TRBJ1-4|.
CASSKRRGSGEKLFF
TGTGCCAGCAGCAAACGCCGGGGGTCGGGAGAAAAACTGTTTTTT
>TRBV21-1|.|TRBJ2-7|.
CASSKEGPKFYEQYF
TGTGCCAGCAGCAAGGAGGGCCCAAAATTCTACGAGCAGTACTTC
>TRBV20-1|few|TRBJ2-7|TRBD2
CSARGGFSGRAGNEQYF
TGCAGTGCTAGAGGGGGCTTCAGCGGGAGGGCTGGGAACGAGCAGTACTTC